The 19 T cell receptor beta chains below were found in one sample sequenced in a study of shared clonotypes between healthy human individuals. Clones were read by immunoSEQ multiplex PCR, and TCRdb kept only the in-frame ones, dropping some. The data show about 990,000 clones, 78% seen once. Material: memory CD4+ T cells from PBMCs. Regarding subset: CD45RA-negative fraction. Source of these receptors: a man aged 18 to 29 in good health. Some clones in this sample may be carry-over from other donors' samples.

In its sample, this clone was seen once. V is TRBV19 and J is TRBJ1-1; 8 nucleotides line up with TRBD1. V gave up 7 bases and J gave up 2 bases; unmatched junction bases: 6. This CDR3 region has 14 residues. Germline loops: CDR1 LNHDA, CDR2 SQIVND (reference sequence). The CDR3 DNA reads TGTGCCAGTACCTGGGGACAGGATAACACTGAAGCTTTCTTT. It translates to CASTWGQDNTEAFF.

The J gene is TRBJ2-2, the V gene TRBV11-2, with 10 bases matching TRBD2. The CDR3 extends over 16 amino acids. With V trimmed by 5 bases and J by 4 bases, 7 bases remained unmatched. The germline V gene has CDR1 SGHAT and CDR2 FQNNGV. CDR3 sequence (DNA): TGTGCCAGCAGCCCCGGCGGACTAGCGGCCACCGGGGAGCTGTTTTTT. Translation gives CASSPGGLAATGELFF.

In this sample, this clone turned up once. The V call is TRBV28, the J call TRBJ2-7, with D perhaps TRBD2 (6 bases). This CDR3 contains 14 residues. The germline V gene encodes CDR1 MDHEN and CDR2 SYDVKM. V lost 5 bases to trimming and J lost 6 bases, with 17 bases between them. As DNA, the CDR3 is TGTGCCAGCAGTCCTGCGGGCGGGATTGTCGAGCAGTACTTC. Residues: CASSPAGGIVEQYF.

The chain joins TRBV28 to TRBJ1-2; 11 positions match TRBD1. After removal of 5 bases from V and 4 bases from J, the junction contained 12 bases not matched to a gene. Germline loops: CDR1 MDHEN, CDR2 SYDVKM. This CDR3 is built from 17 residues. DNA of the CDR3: TGTGCCAGCAGTCCGGACAGGGGGCGTTGGGGTAGCTATGGCTACACCTTC. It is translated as CASSPDRGRWGSYGYTF.

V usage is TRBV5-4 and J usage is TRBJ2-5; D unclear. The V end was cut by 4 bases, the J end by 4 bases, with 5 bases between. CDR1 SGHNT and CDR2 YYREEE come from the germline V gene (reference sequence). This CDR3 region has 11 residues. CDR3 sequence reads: CASSLLETQYF. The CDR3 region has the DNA TGTGCCAGCAGCCTACTAGAGACCCAGTACTTC.

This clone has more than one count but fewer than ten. Here the CDR3 reads CASSPSGGGDWNEQFF. The CDR3 nucleotides are TGTGCCAGCTCACCTAGCGGGGGAGGGGATTGGAATGAGCAGTTCTTC. V is TRBV18 and J is TRBJ2-1, with TRBD2 matching over 9 bases. V was clipped by 3 bases and J by 7 bases; unmatched bases: 10. The CDR3 is 16 residues long. Germline assignment: CDR1 KGHSH and CDR2 LQKENI.

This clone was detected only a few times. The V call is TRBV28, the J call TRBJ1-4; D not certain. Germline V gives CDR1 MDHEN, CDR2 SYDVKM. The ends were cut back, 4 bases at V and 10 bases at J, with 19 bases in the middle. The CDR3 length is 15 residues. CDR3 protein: CASSSPSGARGKLFF. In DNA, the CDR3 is TGTGCCAGCAGTTCACCTTCAGGCGCTCGAGGAAAACTGTTTTTT.

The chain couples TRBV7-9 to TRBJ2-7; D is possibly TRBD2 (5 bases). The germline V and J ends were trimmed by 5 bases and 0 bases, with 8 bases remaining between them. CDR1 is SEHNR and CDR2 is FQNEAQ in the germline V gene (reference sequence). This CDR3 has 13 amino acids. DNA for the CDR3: TGTGCCAGCAGCCCCACTAGCTCCTACGAGCAGTACTTC. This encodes CASSPTSSYEQYF.

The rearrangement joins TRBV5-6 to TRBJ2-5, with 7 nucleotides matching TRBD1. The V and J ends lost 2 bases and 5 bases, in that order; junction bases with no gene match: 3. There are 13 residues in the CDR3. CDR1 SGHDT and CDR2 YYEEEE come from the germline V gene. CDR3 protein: CASSFRQGETQYF. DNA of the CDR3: TGTGCCAGCAGCTTCAGACAGGGTGAGACCCAGTACTTC.

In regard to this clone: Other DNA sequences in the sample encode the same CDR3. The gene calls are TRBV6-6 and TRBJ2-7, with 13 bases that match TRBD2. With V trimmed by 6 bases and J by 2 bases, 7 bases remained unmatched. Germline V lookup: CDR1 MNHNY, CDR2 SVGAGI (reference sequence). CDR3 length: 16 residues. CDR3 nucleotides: TGTGCCAGCAGCAGTCCGGGACTAGCGGGAACCTACGAGCAGTACTTC. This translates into CASSSPGLAGTYEQYF.

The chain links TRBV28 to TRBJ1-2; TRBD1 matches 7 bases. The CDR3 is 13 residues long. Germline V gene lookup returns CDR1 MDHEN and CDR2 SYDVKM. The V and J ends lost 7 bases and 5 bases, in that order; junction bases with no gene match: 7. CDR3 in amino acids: CASTIDRVYGYTF. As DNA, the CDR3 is TGTGCCAGCACCATAGACAGGGTATATGGCTACACCTTC.

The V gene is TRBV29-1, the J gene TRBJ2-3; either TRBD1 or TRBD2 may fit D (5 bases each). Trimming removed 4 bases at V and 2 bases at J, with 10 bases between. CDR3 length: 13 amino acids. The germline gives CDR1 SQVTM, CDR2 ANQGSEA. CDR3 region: CSVVRDHTDTQYF. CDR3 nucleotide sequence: TGCAGCGTTGTGAGGGACCACACAGATACGCAGTATTTT.

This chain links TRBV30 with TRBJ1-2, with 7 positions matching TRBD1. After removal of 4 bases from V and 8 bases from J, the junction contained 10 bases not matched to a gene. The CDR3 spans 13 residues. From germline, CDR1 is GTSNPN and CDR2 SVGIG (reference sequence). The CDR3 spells CAWIYSGQSGYTF. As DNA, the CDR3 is TGTGCCTGGATCTACTCGGGACAGTCAGGCTACACCTTC.

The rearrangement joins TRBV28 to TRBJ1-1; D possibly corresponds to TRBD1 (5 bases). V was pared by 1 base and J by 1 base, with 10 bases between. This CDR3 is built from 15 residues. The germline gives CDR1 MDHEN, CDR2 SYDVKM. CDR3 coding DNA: TGTGCCAGCAGTTTATTTGTGACAGCGAACACTGAAGCTTTCTTT. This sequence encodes CASSLFVTANTEAFF.

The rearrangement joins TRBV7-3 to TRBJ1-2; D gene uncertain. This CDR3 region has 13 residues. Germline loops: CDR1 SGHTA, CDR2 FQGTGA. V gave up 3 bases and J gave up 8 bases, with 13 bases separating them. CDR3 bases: TGTGCCAGCAGCTTGGCGGCAGGTTCCGGCTACACCTTC. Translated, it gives CASSLAAGSGYTF.

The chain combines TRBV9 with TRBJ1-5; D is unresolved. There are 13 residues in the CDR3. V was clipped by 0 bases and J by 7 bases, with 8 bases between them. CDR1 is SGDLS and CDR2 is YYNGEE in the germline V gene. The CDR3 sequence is CASSVGPAQPQHF. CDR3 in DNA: TGTGCCAGCAGCGTAGGACCAGCCCAGCCCCAGCATTTT.

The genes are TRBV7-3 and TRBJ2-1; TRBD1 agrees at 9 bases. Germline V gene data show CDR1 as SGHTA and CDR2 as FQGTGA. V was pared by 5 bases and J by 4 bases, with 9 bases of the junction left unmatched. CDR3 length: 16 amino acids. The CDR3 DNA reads TGTGCCAGCAGCCAATCGCCCGGGACAGGGTACAATGAGCAGTTCTTC. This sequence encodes CASSQSPGTGYNEQFF.

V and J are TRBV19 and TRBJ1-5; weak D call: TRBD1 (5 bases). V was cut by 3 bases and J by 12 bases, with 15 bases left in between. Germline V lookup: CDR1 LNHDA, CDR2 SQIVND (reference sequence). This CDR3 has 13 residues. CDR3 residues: CASSIRQPPLQHF. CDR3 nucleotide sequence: TGTGCCAGTAGTATTCGACAGCCTCCGCTCCAGCATTTT.

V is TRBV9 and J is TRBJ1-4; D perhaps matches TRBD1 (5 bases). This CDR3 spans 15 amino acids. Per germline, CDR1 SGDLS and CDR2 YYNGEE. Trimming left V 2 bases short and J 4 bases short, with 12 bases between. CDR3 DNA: TGTGCCAGCAGCGTTCAAGGACACCTTAATGAAAAACTGTTTTTT. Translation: CASSVQGHLNEKLFF.